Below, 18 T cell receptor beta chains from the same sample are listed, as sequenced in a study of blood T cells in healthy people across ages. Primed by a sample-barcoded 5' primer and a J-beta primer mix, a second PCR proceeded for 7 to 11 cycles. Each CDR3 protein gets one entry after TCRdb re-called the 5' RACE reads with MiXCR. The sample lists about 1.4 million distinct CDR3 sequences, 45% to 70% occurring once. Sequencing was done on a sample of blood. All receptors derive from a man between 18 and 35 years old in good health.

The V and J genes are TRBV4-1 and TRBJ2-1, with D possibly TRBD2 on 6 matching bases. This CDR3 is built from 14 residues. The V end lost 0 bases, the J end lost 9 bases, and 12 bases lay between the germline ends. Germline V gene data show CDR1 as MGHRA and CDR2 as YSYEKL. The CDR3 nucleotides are TGCGCCAGCAGCCAAGACGGGGCGGGGAGTGAGCAGTTCTTC. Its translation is CASSQDGAGSEQFF.

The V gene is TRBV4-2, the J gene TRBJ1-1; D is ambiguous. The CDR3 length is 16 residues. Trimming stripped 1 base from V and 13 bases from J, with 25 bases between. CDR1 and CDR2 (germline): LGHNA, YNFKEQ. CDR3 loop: CASSQVLEVRVENGFF. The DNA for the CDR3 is TGTGCCAGCAGCCAAGTCCTGGAGGTTCGGGTGGAAAACGGTTTCTTT.

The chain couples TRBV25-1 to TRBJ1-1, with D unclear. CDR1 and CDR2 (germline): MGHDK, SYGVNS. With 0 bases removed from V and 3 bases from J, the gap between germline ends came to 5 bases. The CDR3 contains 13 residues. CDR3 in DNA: TGTGCCAGCAGTGAATACACGGACACTGAAGCTTTCTTT. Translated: CASSEYTDTEAFF.

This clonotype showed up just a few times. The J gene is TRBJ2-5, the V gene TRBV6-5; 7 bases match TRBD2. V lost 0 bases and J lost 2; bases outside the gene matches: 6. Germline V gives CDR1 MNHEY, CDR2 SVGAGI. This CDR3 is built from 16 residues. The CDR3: CASSYSQTRGQETQYF. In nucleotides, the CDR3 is TGTGCCAGCAGTTACTCCCAAACGCGGGGGCAAGAGACCCAGTACTTC.

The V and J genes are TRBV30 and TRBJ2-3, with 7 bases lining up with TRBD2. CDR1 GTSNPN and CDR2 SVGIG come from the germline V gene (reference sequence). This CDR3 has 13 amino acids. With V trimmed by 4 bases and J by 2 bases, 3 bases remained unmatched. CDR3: CAWNAGVTDTQYF. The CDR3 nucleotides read TGTGCCTGGAACGCGGGAGTCACAGATACGCAGTATTTT.

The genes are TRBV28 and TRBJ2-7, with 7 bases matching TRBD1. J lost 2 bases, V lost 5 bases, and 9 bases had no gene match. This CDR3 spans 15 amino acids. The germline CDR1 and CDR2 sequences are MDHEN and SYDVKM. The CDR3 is CASSADRENPYEQYF. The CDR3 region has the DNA TGTGCCAGCAGTGCCGACAGGGAAAACCCCTACGAGCAGTACTTC.

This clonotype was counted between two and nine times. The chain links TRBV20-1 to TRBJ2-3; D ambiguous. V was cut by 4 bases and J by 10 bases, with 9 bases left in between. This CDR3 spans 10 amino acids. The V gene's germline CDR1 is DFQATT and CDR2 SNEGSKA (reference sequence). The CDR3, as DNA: TGCAGTGCTACCAACGTAGCGCAGTATTTT. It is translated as CSATNVAQYF.

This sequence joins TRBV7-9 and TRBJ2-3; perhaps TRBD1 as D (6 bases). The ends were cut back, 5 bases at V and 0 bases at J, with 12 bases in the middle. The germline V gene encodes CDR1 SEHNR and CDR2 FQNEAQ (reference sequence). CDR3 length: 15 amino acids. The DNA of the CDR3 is TGTGCCAGCAGCCACTCGACAGGTAGCACAGATACGCAGTATTTT. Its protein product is CASSHSTGSTDTQYF.

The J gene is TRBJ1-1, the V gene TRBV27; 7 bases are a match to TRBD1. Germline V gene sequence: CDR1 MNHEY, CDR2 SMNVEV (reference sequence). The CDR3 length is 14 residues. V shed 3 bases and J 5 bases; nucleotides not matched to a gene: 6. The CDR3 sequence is CASSFGGGRTEAFF. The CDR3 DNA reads TGTGCCAGCAGTTTCGGAGGGGGCCGAACTGAAGCTTTCTTT.

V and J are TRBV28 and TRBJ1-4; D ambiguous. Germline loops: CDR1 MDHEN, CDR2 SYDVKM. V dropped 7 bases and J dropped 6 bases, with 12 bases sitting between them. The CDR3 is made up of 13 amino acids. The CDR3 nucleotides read TGTGCCAGCAAGGCATTGAAGGATGAAAAACTGTTTTTT. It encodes CASKALKDEKLFF.

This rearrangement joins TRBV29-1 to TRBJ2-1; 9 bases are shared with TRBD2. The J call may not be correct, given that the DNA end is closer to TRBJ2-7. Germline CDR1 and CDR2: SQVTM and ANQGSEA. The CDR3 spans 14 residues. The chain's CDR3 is CSVGREGTYNEQYF. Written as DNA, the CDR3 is TGCAGCGTTGGGCGGGAGGGAACTTACAATGAGCAGTACTTC.

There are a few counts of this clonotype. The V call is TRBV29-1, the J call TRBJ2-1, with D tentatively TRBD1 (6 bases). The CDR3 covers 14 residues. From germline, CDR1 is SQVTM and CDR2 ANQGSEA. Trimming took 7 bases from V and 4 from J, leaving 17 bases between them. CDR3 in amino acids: CSGGGQGEYNEQFF. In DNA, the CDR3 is TGCAGCGGTGGGGGCCAAGGGGAATACAATGAGCAGTTCTTC.

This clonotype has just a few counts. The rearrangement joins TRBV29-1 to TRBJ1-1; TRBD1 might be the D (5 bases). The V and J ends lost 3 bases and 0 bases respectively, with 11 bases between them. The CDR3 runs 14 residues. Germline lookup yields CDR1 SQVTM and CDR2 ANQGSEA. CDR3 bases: TGCAGCGTTGAGAGGGGCCCCATGAACACTGAAGCTTTCTTT. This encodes CSVERGPMNTEAFF. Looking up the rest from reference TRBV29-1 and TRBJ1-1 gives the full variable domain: SAVISQKPSRDICQRGTSLTIQCQVDSQVTMMFWYRQQPGQSLTLIATANQGSEATYESGFVIDKFPISRPNLTFSTLTVSNMSPEDSSIYLCSVERGPMNTEAFFGQGTRLTVV.

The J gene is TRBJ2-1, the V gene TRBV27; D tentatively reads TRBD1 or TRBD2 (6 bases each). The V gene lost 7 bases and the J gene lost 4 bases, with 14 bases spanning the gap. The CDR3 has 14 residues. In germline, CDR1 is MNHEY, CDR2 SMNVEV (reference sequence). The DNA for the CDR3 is TGTGCCAGCAAGGAGGGGGTTGTTTACAATGAGCAGTTCTTC. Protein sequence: CASKEGVVYNEQFF.

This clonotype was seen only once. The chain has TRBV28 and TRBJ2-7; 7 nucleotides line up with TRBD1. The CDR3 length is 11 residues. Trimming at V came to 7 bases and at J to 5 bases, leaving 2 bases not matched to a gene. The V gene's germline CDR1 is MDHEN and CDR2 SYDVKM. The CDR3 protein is CASKGGDEQYF. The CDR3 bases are TGTGCCAGCAAAGGGGGCGACGAGCAGTACTTC.

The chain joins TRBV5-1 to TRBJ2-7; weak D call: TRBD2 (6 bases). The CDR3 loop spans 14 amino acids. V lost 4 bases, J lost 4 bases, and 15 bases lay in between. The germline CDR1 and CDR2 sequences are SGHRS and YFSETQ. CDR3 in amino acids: CASSREKGLYEQYF. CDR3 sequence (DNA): TGCGCCAGCAGCCGGGAGAAAGGGTTATACGAGCAGTACTTC.

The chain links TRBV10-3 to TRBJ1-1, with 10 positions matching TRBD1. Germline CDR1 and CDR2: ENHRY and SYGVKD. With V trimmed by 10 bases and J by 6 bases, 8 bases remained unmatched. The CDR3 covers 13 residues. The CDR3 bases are TGTGCCAGCCGGACAGGGGGTGAGGCTGAAGCTTTCTTT. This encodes CASRTGGEAEAFF.

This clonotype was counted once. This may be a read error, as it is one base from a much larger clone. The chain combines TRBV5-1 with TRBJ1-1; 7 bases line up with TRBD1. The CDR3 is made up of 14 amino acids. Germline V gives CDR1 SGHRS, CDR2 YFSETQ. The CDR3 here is CASSRGGLNTGAFF. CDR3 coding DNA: TGCGCCAGTAGCCGAGGGGGCTTGAACACTGGAGCTTTCTTT.